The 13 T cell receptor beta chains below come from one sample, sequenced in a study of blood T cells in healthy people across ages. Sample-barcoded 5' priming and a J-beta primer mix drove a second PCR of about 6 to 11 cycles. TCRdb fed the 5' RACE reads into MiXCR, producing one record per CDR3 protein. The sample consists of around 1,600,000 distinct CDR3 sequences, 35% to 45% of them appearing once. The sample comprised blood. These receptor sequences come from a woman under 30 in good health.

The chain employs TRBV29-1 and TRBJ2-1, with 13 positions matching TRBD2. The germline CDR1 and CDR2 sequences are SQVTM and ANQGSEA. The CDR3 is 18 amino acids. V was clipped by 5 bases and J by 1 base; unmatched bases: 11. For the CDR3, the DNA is TGCAGCGTTAGAGTAAGGACTAGCGGGAGAGGGTCCTACAATGAGCAGTTCTTC. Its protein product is CSVRVRTSGRGSYNEQFF.

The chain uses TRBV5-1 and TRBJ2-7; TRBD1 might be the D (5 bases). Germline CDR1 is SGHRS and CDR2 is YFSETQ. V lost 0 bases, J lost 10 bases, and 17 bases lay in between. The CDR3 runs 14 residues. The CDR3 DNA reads TGCGCCAGCAGCTTGGCCCCTGACCAAGGGGCCCAGTACTTC. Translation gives CASSLAPDQGAQYF.

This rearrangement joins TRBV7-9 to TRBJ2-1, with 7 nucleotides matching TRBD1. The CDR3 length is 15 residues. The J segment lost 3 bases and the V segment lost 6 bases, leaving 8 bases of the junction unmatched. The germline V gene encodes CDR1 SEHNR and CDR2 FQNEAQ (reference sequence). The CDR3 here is CASRASRGYYNEQFF. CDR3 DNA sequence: TGTGCCAGCAGGGCGTCCAGGGGGTACTACAATGAGCAGTTCTTC.

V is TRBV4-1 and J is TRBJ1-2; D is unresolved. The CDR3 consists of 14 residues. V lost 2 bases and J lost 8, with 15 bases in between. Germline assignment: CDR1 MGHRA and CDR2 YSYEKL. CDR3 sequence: CASSQPFINWGYTF. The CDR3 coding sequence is TGCGCCAGCAGCCAACCATTTATAAACTGGGGCTACACCTTC.

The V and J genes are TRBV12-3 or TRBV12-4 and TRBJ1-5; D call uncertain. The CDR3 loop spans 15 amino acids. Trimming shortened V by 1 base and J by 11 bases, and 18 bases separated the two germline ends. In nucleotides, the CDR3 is TGTGCCAGCAGTTTAGAATCAGGCAGCGCAGAAGCCCAGCATTTT. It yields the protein CASSLESGSAEAQHF.

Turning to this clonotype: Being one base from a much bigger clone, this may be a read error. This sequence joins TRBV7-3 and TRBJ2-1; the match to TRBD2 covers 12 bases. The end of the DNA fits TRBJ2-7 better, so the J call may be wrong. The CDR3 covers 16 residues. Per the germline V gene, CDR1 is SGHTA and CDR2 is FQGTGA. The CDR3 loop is CASSPTSGSSRNEQYV. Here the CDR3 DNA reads TGTGCCAGCAGCCCGACTAGCGGGAGTAGTAGAAATGAGCAGTACGTC.

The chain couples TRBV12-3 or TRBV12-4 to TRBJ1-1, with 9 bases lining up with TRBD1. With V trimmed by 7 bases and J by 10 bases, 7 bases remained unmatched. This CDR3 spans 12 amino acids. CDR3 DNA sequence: TGTGCCAGCACTAACAGGGGGCTTCTAGCTTTCTTT. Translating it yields CASTNRGLLAFF.

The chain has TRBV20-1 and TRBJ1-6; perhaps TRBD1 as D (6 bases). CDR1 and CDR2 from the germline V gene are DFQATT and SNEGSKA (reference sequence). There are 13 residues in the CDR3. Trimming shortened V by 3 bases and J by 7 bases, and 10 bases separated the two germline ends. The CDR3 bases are TGCAGTGCTAGCGTCGGGGGCAATTCACCCCTCCACTTT. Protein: CSASVGGNSPLHF.

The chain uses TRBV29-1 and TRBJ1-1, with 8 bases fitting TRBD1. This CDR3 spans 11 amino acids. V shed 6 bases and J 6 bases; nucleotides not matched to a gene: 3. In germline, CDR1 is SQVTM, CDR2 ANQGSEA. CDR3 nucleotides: TGCAGCGTCCGACAGGGGTCTGAAGCTTTCTTT. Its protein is CSVRQGSEAFF.

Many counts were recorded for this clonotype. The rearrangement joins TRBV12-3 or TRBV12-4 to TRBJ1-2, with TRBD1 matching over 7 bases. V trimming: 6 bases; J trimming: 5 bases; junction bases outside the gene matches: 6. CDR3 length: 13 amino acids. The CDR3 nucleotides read TGTGCCAGCAGCCCCAGGGGGGTTTATGGCTACACCTTC. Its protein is CASSPRGVYGYTF.

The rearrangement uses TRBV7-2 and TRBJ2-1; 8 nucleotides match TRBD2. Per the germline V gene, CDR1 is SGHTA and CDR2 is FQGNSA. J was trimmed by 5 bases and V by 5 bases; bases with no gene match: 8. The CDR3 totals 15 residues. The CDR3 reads CASSPSGRSHNEQFF. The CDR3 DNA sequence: TGTGCCAGCAGCCCAAGCGGGAGATCCCACAATGAGCAGTTCTTC.

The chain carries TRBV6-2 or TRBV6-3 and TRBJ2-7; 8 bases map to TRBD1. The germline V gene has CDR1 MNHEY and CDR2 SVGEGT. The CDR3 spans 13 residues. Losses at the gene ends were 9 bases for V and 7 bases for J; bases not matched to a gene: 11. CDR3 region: CARRQGPHNEQYF. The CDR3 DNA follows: TGTGCCAGACGACAGGGGCCACACAATGAGCAGTACTTC.

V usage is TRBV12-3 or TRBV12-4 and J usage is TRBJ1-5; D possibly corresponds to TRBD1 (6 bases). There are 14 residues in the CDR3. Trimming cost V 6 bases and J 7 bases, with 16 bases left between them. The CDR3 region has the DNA TGTGCCAGCAGCGTCACAGGGAGAGCGCAGCCCCAGCATTTT. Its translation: CASSVTGRAQPQHF.